This T cell receptor beta chain was obtained from a study of cytomegalovirus exposure and HLA in healthy donors. Per germline, CDR1 GTSNPN and CDR2 SVGIG (reference sequence). The CDR3 extends over 13 amino acids. The ends lost 7 bases at V and 4 bases at J; junction bases unmatched: 8. This clone has only a few counts. Antigen: not known. General study findings and limits: When a later analysis compared HLA-associated TCR beta chains with equally common others, the HLA-associated chains turned out to be more clonally expanded and to have lower generation probabilities. Researchers counted approximately 160 TCR beta chains as cytomegalovirus-associated. CMV serostatus was the only immune exposure information that was available. Across donors, presence/absence analyses took sequencing depth to be roughly uniform.

Primers included in the PCR were 60 Vbeta and 13 Jbeta primers. Method: immunoSEQ multiplex PCR; TCRdb's copy keeps in-frame clones and lacks some. The repertoire has about 120,000 clones, around three quarters of them found once; the top ten carry about 2.6%. Material for sequencing was PBMCs. The rearrangement uses TRBV30 and TRBJ1-2; 8 nucleotides align to TRBD1. This receptor was identified in a woman between 40 and 55 years old in good health and CMV-seropositive. CDR3 in DNA: TGTGCCTTCACAAGGGACAGGCCCTATGGCTACACCTTC. Its protein is CAFTRDRPYGYTF. Supplemented by reference TRBV30 and TRBJ1-2, the full variable domain reads SQTIHQWPATLVQPVGSPLSLECTVEGTSNPNLYWYRQAAGRGLQLLFYSVGIGQISSEVPQNLSASRPQDRQFILSSKKLLLSDSGFYLCAFTRDRPYGYTFGSGTRLTVV.